The clone carrying this T cell receptor (beta chain) has just one count. Sequence at one end of the junction differs from germline and may be a read error. Germline DNA was extracted too, while blood RNA derived from unsorted whole blood. Using a constant-region primer together with ProtoScript II reverse transcriptase, TCR beta cDNA was made from approximately 500 ng of total RNA. Libraries covering TCR beta were generated through three nested multiplex PCR rounds (using a slightly modified ARM-PCR). Running 9 to 10 cycles apiece, the first two PCR rounds relied on TRBV1-TRBV30 forward primers together with a C-beta reverse primer. From the multiplex PCR reads, TCRdb called clonotypes with MiXCR, one entry per CDR3 protein. This table has 310,000 or so distinct CDR3 sequences, around three fifths appearing once. The data derive from a study of tumor-infiltrating lymphocytes in primary liver carcinoma.

Germline CDR1 reads MGHRA; CDR2 reads YSYEKL. CDR3 length equals 17 residues. Sequencing was performed on peripheral blood. The chain combines TRBV4-1 with TRBJ2-2, with TRBD1 matching over 7 bases. This sequence was found in a woman aged 25 to 39 with primary liver carcinoma and hepatitis B virus infection. CDR3 amino acids: CANSQRTGMKNAGELFF. The CDR3 coding sequence is TGCGCCAACAGCCAACGGACAGGCATGAAGAACGCCGGGGAGCTGTTTTTT.